This TCR beta chain emerged from a study of molecular identifiers for immune sequencing clone quantification. Findings of the study overall: Clones above 20 RNA copies held over 97% of effector molecules, under 1% in naive cells.

Naive CD8 library inputs spanned about 19,000 to 1,000,000 sorted cells and 10%, 30% or 50% RNA. In the sort, naive CD8 T cells were defined as CD8+CD4-CCR7+CD45RA+. The bulk TCR libraries were made with methods described before and with listed TCR primers. TCRdb re-called the PCR reads with MiXCR, one entry per CDR3 protein. The repertoire has approximately 670,000 distinct CDR3 sequences, just under 20% of them found once; the top ten carry roughly 0.85%. This clonotype was found a few times. Its antigen is unknown. The germline CDR1 and CDR2 sequences are LNHDA and SQIVND (reference sequence). The junction had 8 bases not matched to a gene; V was cut back by 3 bases and J by 4 bases. CDR3 length equals 15 residues.

This sequence was found in a human donor in good health. Some libraries in this study had Jurkat cell RNA spiked in. The sample consisted of naive CD8+ T cells from blood, with Jurkat cell RNA spiked in. Subset denoted: FACS-sorted CD8+CD4-CCR7+CD45RA+ naive T cells. The chain is built from TRBV19 and TRBJ1-1, with 7 bases matching TRBD1. For the CDR3, the DNA is TGTGCCAGTAGTATCGAGGGGGCCGTGTTCACTGAAGCTTTCTTT. Its translation is CASSIEGAVFTEAFF.